Listed here are 22 T cell receptor beta chains from one sample, sequenced in a study of T-cell memory formation after mild COVID-19. TCRdb called the 5' RACE reads again in MiXCR, with one record for every CDR3 protein. Here the sample spans a few hundred thousand distinct CDR3 sequences, roughly 15% being singletons. Sequencing was carried out using PBMCs or a T cell subset sorted from them (not recorded which). The receptor source for this set is a man between 18 and 29 years old who had mild COVID-19 (a few samples of this study predate the infection). Cell type and time point are not known.

This clonotype was picked up many times. The chain combines TRBV12-3 or TRBV12-4 with TRBJ2-5, with a possible D match to TRBD1 (6 bases). This CDR3 spans 13 amino acids. V lost 7 bases and J 0 bases, leaving 9 bases between the germline ends. Here the CDR3 reads CASNTGNQETQYF. For the CDR3, the DNA is TGTGCCAGCAATACAGGGAACCAAGAGACCCAGTACTTC.

On this clonotype itself: Germline is not matched at one junction end, which may reflect a read error. The CDR3 region is CASSIGTYIEQFF. The CDR3 DNA reads as TGTGCCAGCAGTATCGGGACATACATTGAGCAGTTCTTC. This sequence joins TRBV6-2 or TRBV6-3 and TRBJ2-1; D might be TRBD1 (6 bases). Germline assignment: CDR1 MNHEY and CDR2 SVGEGT. The CDR3 totals 13 residues.

This clonotype was seen a few times. The CDR3 is CASSLGPSGTGLHEQYF. The CDR3 DNA is TGTGCCAGCAGCTTAGGCCCCTCCGGGACAGGGCTCCACGAGCAGTACTTC. This chain uses TRBV11-2 with TRBJ2-7; 9 bases are a match to TRBD1. Germline V gives CDR1 SGHAT, CDR2 FQNNGV. V trimming: 1 base; J trimming: 5 bases; junction bases outside the gene matches: 12. The CDR3 extends over 17 amino acids.

The chain's CDR3 is CASTLGTENTEAFF. The CDR3 DNA sequence: TGTGCCAGCACCCTCGGGACAGAGAACACTGAAGCTTTCTTT. The chain is built from TRBV12-3 or TRBV12-4 and TRBJ1-1, with TRBD1 identical over 7 bases. The CDR3 has 14 residues. V lost 7 bases and J lost 1; bases outside the gene matches: 6.

In its sample, this clonotype was seen a few times. This chain joins TRBV2 and TRBJ2-7; D may be TRBD1 (6 bases). Per germline, CDR1 SNHLY and CDR2 FYNNEI. The CDR3 is 13 residues long. The ends were cut back, 6 bases at V and 5 bases at J, with 14 bases in the middle. The CDR3 sequence is CASSVNRENEQYV. In DNA, the CDR3 is TGTGCCAGCAGCGTGAACAGGGAAAACGAGCAGTACGTC.

This clonotype showed up just a few times. J is TRBJ2-2 and V is TRBV12-3 or TRBV12-4; D is ambiguous. The CDR3 is 12 residues long. Trimming removed 6 bases at V and 7 bases at J, with 9 bases between. The CDR3 DNA is TGTGCCAGCAGGGGGTCCGTCGGGGAGCTGTTTTTT. It translates to CASRGSVGELFF.

The CDR3 region has the DNA TGTGCCAGCAGACCATTAGGGTGGAGGAACACTGAAGCTTTCTTT. Translating gives CASRPLGWRNTEAFF. The chain couples TRBV11-2 to TRBJ1-1, with unresolved D. Germline loops: CDR1 SGHAT, CDR2 FQNNGV. There are 15 residues in the CDR3. V lost 6 bases and J lost 1, with 15 bases in between.

The chain joins TRBV5-1 to TRBJ1-1; D not resolved. CDR1 SGHRS and CDR2 YFSETQ come from the germline V gene. This CDR3 is 15 amino acids long. The V and J ends lost 3 bases and 6 bases respectively, with 18 bases between them. The CDR3 reads CASSSSGSPISEAFF. Here the CDR3 DNA reads TGCGCCAGCAGCTCGTCGGGATCTCCAATATCTGAAGCTTTCTTT.

This clonotype came up a few times. The V gene is TRBV7-6, the J gene TRBJ2-1, with TRBD1 matching 8 bases. Germline-derived CDR1 and CDR2 are SGHVS and FNYEAQ. The CDR3 has 14 residues. Trimming cost V 4 bases and J 8 bases; bases outside gene matches: 7. CDR3: CASSYVTGGHEQFF. The CDR3 DNA is TGTGCCAGCAGCTACGTAACAGGGGGACATGAGCAGTTCTTC.

The rearrangement uses TRBV12-3 or TRBV12-4 and TRBJ1-2, with 8 bases that match TRBD1. This CDR3 is built from 15 residues. V trimming: 3 bases; J trimming: 4 bases; junction bases outside the gene matches: 7. This CDR3 is CASSFHAGGGYGYTF. The DNA for the CDR3 is TGTGCCAGCAGTTTTCACGCAGGGGGCGGCTATGGCTACACCTTC.

This clonotype was detected only a few times. The chain joins TRBV4-1 to TRBJ2-7, with no clear D. Germline lookup yields CDR1 MGHRA and CDR2 YSYEKL. V lost 1 base and J 3 bases, leaving 10 bases between the germline ends. CDR3 length: 14 residues. The CDR3 region has the DNA TGCGCCAGCAGCCAAGGGCGCATCGACTACGAGCAGTACTTC. Protein: CASSQGRIDYEQYF.

This chain connects TRBV21-1 to TRBJ2-5; the table's D call TRBD2 went unverified against the DNA. TRBV21-1 is termed a pseudogene. This CDR3 comprises 17 residues. The CDR3 sequence: CASSKGLAGGPRETQYF. The CDR3, as DNA: TGTGCCAGCAGCAAAGGGCTAGCGGGGGGGCCCCGGGAGACCCAGTACTTC.

This sequence joins TRBV5-1 and TRBJ2-1; 11 positions agree with TRBD2. V shed 1 base, J shed 6 bases, and the junction held 6 bases outside the gene matches. The length of the CDR3 is 16 residues. The germline V gene has CDR1 SGHRS and CDR2 YFSETQ. This chain's CDR3 is CASSLHLGLAANEQFF. For the CDR3, the DNA is TGCGCCAGCAGCTTGCATTTGGGACTAGCGGCCAATGAGCAGTTCTTC.

This clonotype occurred a few times. J is TRBJ1-2 and V is TRBV29-1; D is unresolved. Per the germline V gene, CDR1 is SQVTM and CDR2 is ANQGSEA. The CDR3 is 11 amino acids. Deletions cut 7 bases from V and 0 bases from J, with 6 bases between. CDR3 in DNA: TGCAGCGCGAGATCTAACTATGGCTACACCTTC. Translation: CSARSNYGYTF.

The rearrangement links TRBV11-2 to TRBJ1-3; no reliable D call. There are 16 residues in the CDR3. Germline lookup yields CDR1 SGHAT and CDR2 FQNNGV. Trimming left V 2 bases short and J 0 bases short, with 11 bases between. The CDR3 DNA follows: TGTGCCAGCAGCTTACACCGCTGGAGCTCTGGAAACACCATATATTTT. Protein: CASSLHRWSSGNTIYF.

This clonotype occurred a few times. V usage is TRBV3-1 and J usage is TRBJ2-7; TRBD1 matches 7 bases. There are 14 residues in the CDR3. Germline loops: CDR1 LGHDT, CDR2 YNNKEL (reference sequence). Losses at the gene ends were 4 bases for V and 6 bases for J; bases not matched to a gene: 9. CDR3 protein: CASSPLGRGFEQYV. The CDR3 region has the DNA TGTGCCAGCAGCCCACTCGGCAGGGGGTTCGAGCAGTACGTC.

The chain carries TRBV7-3 and TRBJ2-1, with D maybe TRBD1 (6 bases). Trimming took off 3 bases at V and 7 bases at J, with 16 bases between the two ends. This CDR3 region has 15 residues. Per the germline V gene, CDR1 is SGHTA and CDR2 is FQGTGA. DNA of the CDR3: TGTGCCAGCAGCTTGGGGCGATGGGGGCTAAATGAGCAGTTCTTC. It yields the protein CASSLGRWGLNEQFF.

This chain connects TRBV5-1 to TRBJ1-2, with 11 bases lining up with TRBD1. J lost 7 bases, V lost 4 bases, and 9 bases had no gene match. CDR1 is SGHRS, CDR2 YFSETQ, per germline. The CDR3 has 15 residues. The CDR3 region has the DNA TGCGCCAGCAGCCCAGAAGGACAGGGGGCGTCTGGCTACACCTTC. Translation gives CASSPEGQGASGYTF. The full variable domain, its missing parts supplied by reference TRBV5-1 and TRBJ1-2, is KAGVTQTPRYLIKTRGQQVTLSCSPISGHRSVSWYQQTPGQGLQFLFEYFSETQRNKGNFPGRFSGRQFSNSRSEMNVSTLELGDSALYLCASSPEGQGASGYTFGSGTRLTVV.

In its sample, this clonotype was seen a few times. This rearrangement joins TRBV29-1 to TRBJ2-1; D is ambiguous. V lost 2 bases, J lost 4 bases, and 9 bases lay in between. Germline CDR1 reads SQVTM; CDR2 reads ANQGSEA. The CDR3 length is 13 residues. CDR3 DNA: TGCAGCGTTGAACCCCAGGAGTACAATGAGCAGTTCTTC. Translation gives CSVEPQEYNEQFF.

The rearrangement uses TRBV18 and TRBJ1-2, with no clear D. Trimming took off 2 bases at V and 0 bases at J, with 10 bases between the two ends. CDR1 and CDR2 from the germline V gene are KGHSH and LQKENI. The CDR3 is 15 amino acids. CDR3 bases: TGTGCCAGCTCACCAGGTGGCACGACTAACTATGGCTACACCTTC. It codes for CASSPGGTTNYGYTF.

CDR3 in DNA: TGTGCCAGTAGTATTACCCTGACTCGAGCTAACTATGGCTACACCTTC. Protein sequence: CASSITLTRANYGYTF. V is TRBV19 and J is TRBJ1-2; no reliable D call. The CDR3 has 16 residues. The ends were cut back, 3 bases at V and 0 bases at J, with 14 bases in the middle. Germline assignment: CDR1 LNHDA and CDR2 SQIVND (reference sequence).

This clonotype was detected a few times. The chain uses TRBV5-4 and TRBJ2-5; no clear D gene. Germline V gene data show CDR1 as SGHNT and CDR2 as YYREEE (reference sequence). V was trimmed by 1 base and J by 0 bases, leaving 10 bases between them. CDR3 size: 15 residues. CDR3 amino acids: CASSLLRVDQETQYF. The CDR3, as DNA: TGTGCCAGCAGCTTGTTACGGGTTGACCAAGAGACCCAGTACTTC.